These T cell receptor beta chains were read from a single sample in a study of identical twins. MiXCR, applied by TCRdb to the 5' RACE reads, yields one record per CDR3 protein. Of hundreds of thousands of distinct CDR3 sequences in the sample, 8% to 9% were seen once. This same sample was also part of a study on yellow fever vaccine responses in identical twins.

Sample: PBMCs. The receptor set was obtained from a woman between 18 and 29 years old in good health. Both conserved end residues are part of each CDR3. Each record gives: J gene, clone size, D gene, V gene, CDR3 protein, CDR3 DNA. The D gene is left open where the match is weak. A row's size may be missing; if present it is once, few, many or a size class.

j_call: TRBJ1-2
clone_size: few
d_call: NA
v_call: TRBV5-1
cdr3_aa: CASSSSRASSNGYTF
cdr3_nt: TGCGCCAGCAGCTCTTCGAGGGCGAGCAGCAATGGCTACACCTTC

j_call: TRBJ2-2
clone_size: NA
d_call: TRBD1
v_call: TRBV3-1
cdr3_aa: CASSLVGTGTRNTGELFF
cdr3_nt: TGTGCCAGCAGTTTGGTGGGGACAGGGACGCGTAACACCGGGGAGCTGTTTTTT

j_call: TRBJ2-7
clone_size: few
d_call: TRBD2
v_call: TRBV28
cdr3_aa: CATTSGLYEQYF
cdr3_nt: TGTGCCACTACTAGCGGGCTCTACGAGCAGTACTTC

j_call: TRBJ2-7
clone_size: many
d_call: NA
v_call: TRBV10-2
cdr3_aa: CASSESVGSPSYF
cdr3_nt: TGCGCCAGCAGTGAGTCGGTGGGCTCTCCTAGTTACTTC

j_call: TRBJ2-5
clone_size: many
d_call: NA
v_call: TRBV12-3/TRBV12-4
cdr3_aa: CASTAFRDGETQYF
cdr3_nt: TGTGCCAGCACCGCCTTCCGCGACGGAGAGACCCAGTACTTC

j_call: TRBJ2-1
clone_size: NA
d_call: NA
v_call: TRBV5-1
cdr3_aa: CASRSDSPSYNEQFF
cdr3_nt: TGCGCCAGCAGGTCTGACAGTCCCTCCTACAATGAGCAGTTCTTC

j_call: TRBJ2-3
clone_size: NA
d_call: NA
v_call: TRBV7-2
cdr3_aa: CASSHPGGADTQYF
cdr3_nt: TGTGCCAGCAGCCATCCTGGCGGTGCAGATACGCAGTATTTT

j_call: TRBJ1-6
clone_size: few
d_call: NA
v_call: TRBV5-1
cdr3_aa: CASSLEVGPLHF
cdr3_nt: TGCGCCAGCAGCTTGGAGGTAGGACCCCTCCACTTT

j_call: TRBJ2-4
clone_size: NA
d_call: TRBD2
v_call: TRBV5-4
cdr3_aa: CASSSGGEKNIQYF
cdr3_nt: TGTGCCAGCAGCTCGGGGGGGGAGAAGAACATTCAGTACTTC

j_call: TRBJ2-5
clone_size: NA
d_call: NA
v_call: TRBV18
cdr3_aa: CASSPLGNQETQYF
cdr3_nt: TGTGCCAGCTCACCATTAGGGAACCAAGAGACCCAGTACTTC

j_call: TRBJ2-5
clone_size: many
d_call: NA
v_call: TRBV12-3/TRBV12-4
cdr3_aa: CASSPVELEGRETQYF
cdr3_nt: TGTGCCAGCAGCCCCGTAGAGTTGGAGGGCCGGGAGACCCAGTACTTC

j_call: TRBJ1-1
clone_size: NA
d_call: NA
v_call: TRBV5-1
cdr3_aa: CASSTGQNTEAFF
cdr3_nt: TGCGCCAGCAGCACCGGACAGAACACTGAAGCTTTCTTT

j_call: TRBJ2-7
clone_size: many
d_call: NA
v_call: TRBV20-1
cdr3_aa: CSARDGSYEQYF
cdr3_nt: TGCAGCGCAAGGGACGGATCCTACGAGCAGTACTTC

j_call: TRBJ2-1
clone_size: many
d_call: NA
v_call: TRBV12-3/TRBV12-4
cdr3_aa: CASTITGQQFF
cdr3_nt: TGTGCCAGCACCATAACTGGGCAGCAGTTCTTC

j_call: TRBJ2-5
clone_size: NA
d_call: NA
v_call: TRBV9
cdr3_aa: CASSVFAASLKETQYF
cdr3_nt: TGTGCCAGCAGCGTATTCGCAGCCAGTCTTAAAGAGACCCAGTACTTC

j_call: TRBJ2-1
clone_size: NA
d_call: NA
v_call: TRBV20-1
cdr3_aa: CRGKAGNEQFF
cdr3_nt: TGCAGAGGAAAAGCGGGCAATGAGCAGTTCTTC

j_call: TRBJ2-5
clone_size: few
d_call: TRBD1
v_call: TRBV7-9
cdr3_aa: CASSSGTGTIETQYF
cdr3_nt: TGTGCCAGCAGCTCCGGGACAGGCACAATTGAGACCCAGTACTTC

j_call: TRBJ2-2
clone_size: many
d_call: NA
v_call: TRBV7-2
cdr3_aa: CASSLRPNTGELFF
cdr3_nt: TGTGCCAGCAGCTTACGGCCGAACACCGGGGAGCTGTTTTTT

j_call: TRBJ2-5
clone_size: few
d_call: NA
v_call: TRBV20-1
cdr3_aa: CSAAGQDETQYF
cdr3_nt: TGCAGTGCTGCGGGCCAGGACGAGACCCAGTACTTC

j_call: TRBJ2-1
clone_size: many
d_call: TRBD2
v_call: TRBV20-1
cdr3_aa: CSARWAGGPYNEQFF
cdr3_nt: TGCAGTGCTAGATGGGCGGGAGGGCCGTACAATGAGCAGTTCTTC

j_call: TRBJ2-7
clone_size: many
d_call: TRBD1
v_call: TRBV6-5
cdr3_aa: CASSYDRGPYEQYF
cdr3_nt: TGTGCCAGCAGTTACGACAGGGGACCCTACGAGCAGTACTTC

j_call: TRBJ2-1
clone_size: few
d_call: NA
v_call: TRBV3-1
cdr3_aa: CASSQNVGGPNEQFF
cdr3_nt: TGTGCCAGCAGCCAAAACGTGGGGGGGCCCAATGAGCAGTTCTTC

j_call: TRBJ1-5
clone_size: few
d_call: TRBD1
v_call: TRBV30
cdr3_aa: CAWCTGTGGNQPQHF
cdr3_nt: TGTGCCTGGTGTACCGGGACAGGGGGCAATCAGCCCCAGCATTTT

j_call: TRBJ2-5
clone_size: few
d_call: NA
v_call: TRBV5-1
cdr3_aa: CASSLAGGREETQYF
cdr3_nt: TGCGCCAGCAGCTTGGCCGGGGGGCGCGAGGAGACCCAGTACTTC

j_call: TRBJ2-1
clone_size: many
d_call: NA
v_call: TRBV25-1
cdr3_aa: CATRGGANEQFF
cdr3_nt: TGTGCCACCAGAGGGGGGGCCAATGAGCAGTTCTTC

j_call: TRBJ2-1
clone_size: NA
d_call: TRBD2
v_call: TRBV3-1
cdr3_aa: CASSLPTKTSEHNEQFF
cdr3_nt: TGTGCCAGCAGCCTACCAACAAAGACTAGCGAACACAATGAGCAGTTCTTC

j_call: TRBJ2-1
clone_size: few
d_call: TRBD1
v_call: TRBV2
cdr3_aa: CARLGAGGNEQFF
cdr3_nt: TGTGCCAGGTTGGGAGCAGGGGGCAATGAGCAGTTCTTC

j_call: TRBJ2-7
clone_size: many
d_call: NA
v_call: TRBV2
cdr3_aa: CASSASYYEQYF
cdr3_nt: TGTGCCAGCAGTGCCTCTTACTACGAGCAGTACTTC

j_call: TRBJ2-4
clone_size: many
d_call: NA
v_call: TRBV20-1
cdr3_aa: CSADLGGGNIQYF
cdr3_nt: TGCAGTGCAGATCTAGGTGGCGGAAACATTCAGTACTTC

j_call: TRBJ1-3
clone_size: many
d_call: NA
v_call: TRBV20-1
cdr3_aa: CSASGVVGNTIYF
cdr3_nt: TGCAGTGCTAGCGGGGTGGTGGGAAACACCATATATTTT

j_call: TRBJ2-2
clone_size: NA
d_call: NA
v_call: TRBV7-9
cdr3_aa: CASSLDRGSGGELFF
cdr3_nt: TGTGCCAGCAGCTTGGATCGAGGGAGCGGCGGGGAGCTGTTTTTT

j_call: TRBJ2-2
clone_size: NA
d_call: TRBD2
v_call: TRBV4-2
cdr3_aa: CASSQVQLAGGLVHGELFF
cdr3_nt: TGTGCCAGCAGCCAAGTCCAACTAGCGGGGGGGCTCGTACACGGGGAGCTGTTTTTT

j_call: TRBJ2-1
clone_size: few
d_call: TRBD2
v_call: TRBV20-1
cdr3_aa: CSARALLAGGRNNEQFF
cdr3_nt: TGCAGTGCTAGAGCACTACTAGCGGGAGGTCGGAACAATGAGCAGTTCTTC

j_call: TRBJ2-5
clone_size: few
d_call: NA
v_call: TRBV11-2
cdr3_aa: CASSPRAEGGGRLIETQYF
cdr3_nt: TGTGCCAGCAGCCCCAGAGCTGAGGGGGGGGGGCGACTTATTGAGACCCAGTACTTC

j_call: TRBJ2-2
clone_size: many
d_call: NA
v_call: TRBV2
cdr3_aa: CASSEVGGNTGELFF
cdr3_nt: TGTGCCAGCAGTGAGGTGGGGGGAAACACCGGGGAGCTGTTTTTT

j_call: TRBJ1-5
clone_size: few
d_call: NA
v_call: TRBV6-5
cdr3_aa: CASSYSETESLSNQPQHF
cdr3_nt: TGTGCCAGCAGTTACTCAGAGACAGAGAGCCTTAGCAATCAGCCCCAGCATTTT

j_call: TRBJ2-5
clone_size: NA
d_call: NA
v_call: TRBV24-1
cdr3_aa: CATSALRAGETQYF
cdr3_nt: TGTGCCACCAGTGCCCTTAGGGCAGGGGAGACCCAGTACTTC

j_call: TRBJ2-3
clone_size: many
d_call: TRBD1
v_call: TRBV5-1
cdr3_aa: CASSEAHPTGGDTQYF
cdr3_nt: TGCGCCAGCAGCGAGGCCCACCCTACAGGGGGAGATACGCAGTATTTT

j_call: TRBJ1-2
clone_size: NA
d_call: NA
v_call: TRBV28
cdr3_aa: CASKGGPSYGYTF
cdr3_nt: TGTGCCAGCAAGGGGGGACCGAGCTATGGCTACACCTTC